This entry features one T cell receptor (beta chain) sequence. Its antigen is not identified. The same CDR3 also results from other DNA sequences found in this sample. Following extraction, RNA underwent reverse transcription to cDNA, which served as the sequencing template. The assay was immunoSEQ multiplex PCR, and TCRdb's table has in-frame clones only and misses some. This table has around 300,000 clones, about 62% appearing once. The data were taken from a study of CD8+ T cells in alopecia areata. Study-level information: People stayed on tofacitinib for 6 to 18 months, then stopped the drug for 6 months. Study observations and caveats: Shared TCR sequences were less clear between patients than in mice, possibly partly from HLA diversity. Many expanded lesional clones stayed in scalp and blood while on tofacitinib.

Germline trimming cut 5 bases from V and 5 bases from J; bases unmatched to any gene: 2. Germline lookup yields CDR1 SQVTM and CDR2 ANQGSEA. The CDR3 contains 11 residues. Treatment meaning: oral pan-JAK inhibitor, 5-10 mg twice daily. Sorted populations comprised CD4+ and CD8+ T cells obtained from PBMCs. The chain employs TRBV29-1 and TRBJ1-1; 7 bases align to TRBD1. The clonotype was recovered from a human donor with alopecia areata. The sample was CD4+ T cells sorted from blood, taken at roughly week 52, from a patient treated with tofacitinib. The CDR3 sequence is CSVHRGTEAFF. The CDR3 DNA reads TGCAGCGTTCACAGGGGAACTGAAGCTTTCTTT.